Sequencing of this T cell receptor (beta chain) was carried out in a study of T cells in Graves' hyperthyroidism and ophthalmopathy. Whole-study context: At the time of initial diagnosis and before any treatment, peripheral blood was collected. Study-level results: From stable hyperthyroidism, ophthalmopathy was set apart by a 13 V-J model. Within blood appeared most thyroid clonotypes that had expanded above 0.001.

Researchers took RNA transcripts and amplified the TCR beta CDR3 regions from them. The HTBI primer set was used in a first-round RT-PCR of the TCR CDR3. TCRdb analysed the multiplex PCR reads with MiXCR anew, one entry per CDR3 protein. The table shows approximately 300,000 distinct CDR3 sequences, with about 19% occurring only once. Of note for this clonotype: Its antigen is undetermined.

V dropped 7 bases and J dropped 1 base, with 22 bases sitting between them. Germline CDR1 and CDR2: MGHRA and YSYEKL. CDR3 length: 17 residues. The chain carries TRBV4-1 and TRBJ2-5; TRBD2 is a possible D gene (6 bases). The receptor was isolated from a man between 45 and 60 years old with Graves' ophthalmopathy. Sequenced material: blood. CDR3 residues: CASTPQDGRGSQETQYF. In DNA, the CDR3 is TGCGCCAGCACCCCTCAAGATGGGCGGGGCAGCCAAGAGACCCAGTACTTC.